The clone carrying this TCR beta chain showed up just a few times. Its specificity is unknown. CDR3 length: 14 amino acids. CDR1 and CDR2 from the germline V gene are SGHAT and FQNNGV. Trimming left V 6 bases short and J 0 bases short, with 11 bases between. The source of the sample is a study of vaccination and CD4 T cells after COVID-19. The Oncomine TCR Beta short-read assay was applied to DNA of cultured CD4+ T cells. TCRdb re-derived calls from the PCR reads in MiXCR, one entry per CDR3 protein. Here the sample spans about 4,400 distinct CDR3 sequences, 21% being singletons. Stated treatment: roughly ten-day PBMC culture with coronavirus spike peptide pools or control peptides (ViraFEST assay). Study results and limitations: For convalescent patients, 304 of the 307 vaccine-specific clones analyzed were classified as spike mono-reactive. Reactive clone data from convalescent patients indicated a median of about 90% appearing only post-vaccination.

The J gene is TRBJ1-1, the V gene TRBV11-2; tentatively, D is TRBD1 (6 bases). The sequence derives from a human donor who had recovered from COVID-19. Sequences were obtained from CD4+ T cells from blood, cultured in vitro. Written as DNA, the CDR3 is TGTGCCAGCAGGGGGGACACAATGAACACTGAAGCTTTCTTT. As protein: CASRGDTMNTEAFF.